This T cell receptor (beta chain) was captured in a study of blood T cell repertoires in COVID-19. Clones were sequenced by immunoSEQ multiplex PCR, and TCRdb holds only the in-frame ones, with some missing. The sample lists around 270,000 clones, approximately 86% occurring once. This CDR3 contains 14 residues. This sequence originates from a man aged 25-40 years with active or convalescent COVID-19. The genes are TRBV21-1 and TRBJ1-2; TRBD1, the table's D call, lacks a check against the DNA. TRBV21-1 is marked as a pseudogene. What was sequenced was peripheral blood. The CDR3 DNA follows: TGTGCCAGCAGCATTGGACAGGGCCACTATGGCTACACCTTC. This encodes CASSIGQGHYGYTF.